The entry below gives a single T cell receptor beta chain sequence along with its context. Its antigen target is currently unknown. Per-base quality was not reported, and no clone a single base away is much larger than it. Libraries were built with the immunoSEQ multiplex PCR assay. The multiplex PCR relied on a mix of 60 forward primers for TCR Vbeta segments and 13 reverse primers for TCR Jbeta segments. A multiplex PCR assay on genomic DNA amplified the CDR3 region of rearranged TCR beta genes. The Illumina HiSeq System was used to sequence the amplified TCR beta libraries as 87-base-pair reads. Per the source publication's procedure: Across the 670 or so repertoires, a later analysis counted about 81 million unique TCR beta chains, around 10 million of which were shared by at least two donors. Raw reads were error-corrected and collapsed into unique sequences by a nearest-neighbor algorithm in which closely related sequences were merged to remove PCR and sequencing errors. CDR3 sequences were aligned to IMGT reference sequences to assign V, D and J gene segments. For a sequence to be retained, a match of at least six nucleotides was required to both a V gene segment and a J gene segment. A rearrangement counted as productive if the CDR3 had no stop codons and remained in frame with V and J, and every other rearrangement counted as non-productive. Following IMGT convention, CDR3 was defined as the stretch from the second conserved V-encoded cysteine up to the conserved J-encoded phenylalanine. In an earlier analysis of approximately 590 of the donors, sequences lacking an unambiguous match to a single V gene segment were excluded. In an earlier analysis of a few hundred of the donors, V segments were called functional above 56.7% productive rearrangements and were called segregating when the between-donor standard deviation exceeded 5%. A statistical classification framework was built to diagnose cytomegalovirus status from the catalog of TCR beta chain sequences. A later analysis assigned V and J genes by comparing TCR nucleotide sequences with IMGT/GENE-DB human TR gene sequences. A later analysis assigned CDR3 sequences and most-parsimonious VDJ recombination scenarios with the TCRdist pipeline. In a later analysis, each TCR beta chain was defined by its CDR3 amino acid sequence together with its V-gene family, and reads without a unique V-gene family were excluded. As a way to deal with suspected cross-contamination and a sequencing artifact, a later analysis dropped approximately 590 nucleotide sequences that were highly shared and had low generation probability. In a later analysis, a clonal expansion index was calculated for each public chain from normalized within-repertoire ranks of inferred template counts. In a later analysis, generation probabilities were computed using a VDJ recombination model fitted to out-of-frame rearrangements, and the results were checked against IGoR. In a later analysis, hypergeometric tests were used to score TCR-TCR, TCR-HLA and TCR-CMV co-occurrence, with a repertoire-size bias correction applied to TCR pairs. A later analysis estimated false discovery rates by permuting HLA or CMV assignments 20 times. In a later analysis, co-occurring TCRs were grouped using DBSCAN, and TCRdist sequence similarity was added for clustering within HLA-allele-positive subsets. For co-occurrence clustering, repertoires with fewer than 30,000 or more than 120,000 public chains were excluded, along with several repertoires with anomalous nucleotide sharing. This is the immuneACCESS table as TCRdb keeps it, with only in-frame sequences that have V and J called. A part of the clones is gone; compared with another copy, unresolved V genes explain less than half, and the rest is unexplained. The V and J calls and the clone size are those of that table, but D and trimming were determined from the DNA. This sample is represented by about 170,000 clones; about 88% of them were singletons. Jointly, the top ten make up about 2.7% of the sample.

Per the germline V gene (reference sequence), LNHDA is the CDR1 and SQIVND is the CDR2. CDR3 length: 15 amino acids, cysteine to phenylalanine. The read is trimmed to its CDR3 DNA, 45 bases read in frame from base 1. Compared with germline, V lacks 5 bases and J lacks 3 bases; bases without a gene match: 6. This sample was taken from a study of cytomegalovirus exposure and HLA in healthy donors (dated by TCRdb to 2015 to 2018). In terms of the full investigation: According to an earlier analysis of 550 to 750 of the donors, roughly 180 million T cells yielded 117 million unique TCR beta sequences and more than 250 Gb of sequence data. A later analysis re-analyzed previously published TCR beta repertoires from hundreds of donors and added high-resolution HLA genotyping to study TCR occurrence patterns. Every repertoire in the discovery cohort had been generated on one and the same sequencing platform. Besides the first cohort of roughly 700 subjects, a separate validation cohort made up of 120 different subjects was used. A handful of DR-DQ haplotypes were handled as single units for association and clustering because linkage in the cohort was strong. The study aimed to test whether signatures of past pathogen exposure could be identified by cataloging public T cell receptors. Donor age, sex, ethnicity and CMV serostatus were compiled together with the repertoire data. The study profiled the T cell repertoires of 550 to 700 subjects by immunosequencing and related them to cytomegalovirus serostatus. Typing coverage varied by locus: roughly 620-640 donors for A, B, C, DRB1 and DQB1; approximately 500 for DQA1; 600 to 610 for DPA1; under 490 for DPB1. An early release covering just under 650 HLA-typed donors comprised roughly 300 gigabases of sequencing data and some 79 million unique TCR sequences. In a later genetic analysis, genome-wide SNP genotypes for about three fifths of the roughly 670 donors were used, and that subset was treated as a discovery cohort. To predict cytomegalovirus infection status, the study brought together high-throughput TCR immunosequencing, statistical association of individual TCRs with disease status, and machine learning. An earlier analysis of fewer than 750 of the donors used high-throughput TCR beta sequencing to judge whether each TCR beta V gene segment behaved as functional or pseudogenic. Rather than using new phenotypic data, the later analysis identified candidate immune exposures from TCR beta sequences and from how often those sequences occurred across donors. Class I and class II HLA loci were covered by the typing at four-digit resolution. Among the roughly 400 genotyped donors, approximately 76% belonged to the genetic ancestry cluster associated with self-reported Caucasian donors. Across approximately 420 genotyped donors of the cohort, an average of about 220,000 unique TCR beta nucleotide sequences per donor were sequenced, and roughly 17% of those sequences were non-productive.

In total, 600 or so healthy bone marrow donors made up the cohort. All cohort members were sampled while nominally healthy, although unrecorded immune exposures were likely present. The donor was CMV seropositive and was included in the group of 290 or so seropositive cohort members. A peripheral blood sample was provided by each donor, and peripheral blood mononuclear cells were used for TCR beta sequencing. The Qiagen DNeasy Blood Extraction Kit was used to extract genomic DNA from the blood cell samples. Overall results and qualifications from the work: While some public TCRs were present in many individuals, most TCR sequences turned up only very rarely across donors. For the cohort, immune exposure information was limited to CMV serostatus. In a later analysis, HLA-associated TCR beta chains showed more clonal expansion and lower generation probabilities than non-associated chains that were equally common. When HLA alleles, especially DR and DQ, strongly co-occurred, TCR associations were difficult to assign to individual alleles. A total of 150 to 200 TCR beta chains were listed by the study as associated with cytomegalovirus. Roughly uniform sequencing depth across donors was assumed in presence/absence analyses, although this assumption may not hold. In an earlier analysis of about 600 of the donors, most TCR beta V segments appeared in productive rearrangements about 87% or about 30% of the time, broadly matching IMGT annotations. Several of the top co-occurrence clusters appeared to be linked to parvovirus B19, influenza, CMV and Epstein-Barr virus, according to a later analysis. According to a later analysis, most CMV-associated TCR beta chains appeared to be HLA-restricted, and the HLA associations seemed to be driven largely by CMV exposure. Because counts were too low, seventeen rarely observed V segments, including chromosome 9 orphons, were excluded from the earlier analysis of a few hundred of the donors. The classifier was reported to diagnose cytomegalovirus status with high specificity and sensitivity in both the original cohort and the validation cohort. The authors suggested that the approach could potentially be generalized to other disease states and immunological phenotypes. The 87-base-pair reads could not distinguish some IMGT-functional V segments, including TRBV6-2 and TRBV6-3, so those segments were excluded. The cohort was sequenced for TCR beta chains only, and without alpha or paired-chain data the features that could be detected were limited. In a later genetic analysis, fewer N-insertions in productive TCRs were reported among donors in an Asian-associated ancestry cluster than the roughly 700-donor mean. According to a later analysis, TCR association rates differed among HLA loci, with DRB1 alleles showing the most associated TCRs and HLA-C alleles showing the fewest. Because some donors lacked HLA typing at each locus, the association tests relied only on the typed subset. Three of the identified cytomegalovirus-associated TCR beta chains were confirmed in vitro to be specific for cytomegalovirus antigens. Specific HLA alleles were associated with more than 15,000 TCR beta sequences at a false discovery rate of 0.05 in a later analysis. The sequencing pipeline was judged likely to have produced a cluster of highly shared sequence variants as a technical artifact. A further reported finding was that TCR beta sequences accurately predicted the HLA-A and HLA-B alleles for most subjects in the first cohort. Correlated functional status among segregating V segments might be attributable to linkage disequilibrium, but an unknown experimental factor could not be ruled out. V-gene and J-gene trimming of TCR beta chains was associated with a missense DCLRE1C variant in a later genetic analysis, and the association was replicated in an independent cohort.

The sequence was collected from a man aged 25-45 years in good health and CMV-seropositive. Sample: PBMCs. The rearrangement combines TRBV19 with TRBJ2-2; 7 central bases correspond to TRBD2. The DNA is TGTGCCAGTAGTTTCCCTAGCGGTTACACCGGGGAGCTGTTTTTT. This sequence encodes CASSFPSGYTGELFF.